The 10 T cell receptor beta chains presented below share a single source sample, sequenced in a study of cytomegalovirus exposure and HLA in healthy donors. PCR employed 60 Vbeta and 13 Jbeta primers. Data came from immunoSEQ multiplex PCR; TCRdb stores just in-frame clones and leaves some out. This table has a few hundred thousand clones, around 83% appearing once. Sequenced sample: PBMCs. All receptors derive from a girl aged 5-17 years in good health and CMV-seronegative.

The chain combines TRBV30 with TRBJ2-7; 7 nucleotides match TRBD1. The CDR3 is 14 residues long. The junction had 6 bases not matched to a gene; V was cut back by 4 bases and J by 0 bases. Germline values: CDR1 GTSNPN, CDR2 SVGIG (reference sequence). In DNA, the CDR3 is TGTGCCTGGAACAGACAGGGACCCTCCTACGAGCAGTACTTC. This translates into CAWNRQGPSYEQYF.

This clone was recorded only once. The CDR3 is CSVSRSLVNTEAFF. In DNA form, the CDR3 reads TGCAGCGTTAGCCGGTCGCTGGTGAACACTGAAGCTTTCTTT. V and J are TRBV29-1 and TRBJ1-1; D is ambiguous. CDR1 SQVTM and CDR2 ANQGSEA come from the germline V gene. Trimming cost V 5 bases and J 0 bases, with 13 bases left between them. This CDR3 is built from 14 residues. The whole variable domain, remainder taken from reference TRBV29-1 and TRBJ1-1, is SAVISQKPSRDICQRGTSLTIQCQVDSQVTMMFWYRQQPGQSLTLIATANQGSEATYESGFVIDKFPISRPNLTFSTLTVSNMSPEDSSIYLCSVSRSLVNTEAFFGQGTRLTVV.

The chain couples TRBV27 to TRBJ2-1; D not resolved. The germline V gene has CDR1 MNHEY and CDR2 SMNVEV (reference sequence). The CDR3 is 11 amino acids. V lost 5 bases and J 4 bases, leaving 3 bases between the germline ends. Here the CDR3 DNA reads TGTGCCAGCAGTGTATACAATGAGCAGTTCTTC. Protein: CASSVYNEQFF.

The V gene is TRBV7-6, the J gene TRBJ1-1; D call uncertain. The V end lost 1 base, the J end lost 1 base, and 7 bases lay between the germline ends. This CDR3 comprises 14 residues. CDR1 SGHVS and CDR2 FNYEAQ come from the germline V gene. CDR3 in amino acids: CASSLGQSNTEAFF. CDR3 in DNA: TGTGCCAGCAGCTTAGGACAATCGAACACTGAAGCTTTCTTT. The full variable domain, in which reference TRBV7-6 and TRBJ1-1 provide the parts outside the CDR3, is GAGVSQSPRYKVTKRGQDVALRCDPISGHVSLYWYRQALGQGPEFLTYFNYEAQQDKSGLPNDRFSAERPEGSISTLTIQRTEQRDSAMYRCASSLGQSNTEAFFGQGTRLTVV.

This chain connects TRBV7-2 to TRBJ2-7; 7 bases line up with TRBD1. The CDR3 length is 14 residues. V trimming: 5 bases; J trimming: 0 bases; junction bases outside the gene matches: 4. Germline assignment: CDR1 SGHTA and CDR2 FQGNSA. The CDR3 is CASSRDRFSYEQYF. In DNA, the CDR3 is TGTGCCAGCAGCCGGGACAGATTCTCCTACGAGCAGTACTTC.

The genes are TRBV28 and TRBJ1-2; D possibly corresponds to TRBD1 (5 bases). Trimming removed 3 bases from V and 5 bases from J, with 16 bases in between. The CDR3 is 15 residues long. Germline V lookup: CDR1 MDHEN, CDR2 SYDVKM. CDR3 DNA: TGTGCCAGCAGTTTTACTATAGGGGCCTCATATGGCTACACCTTC. Translating gives CASSFTIGASYGYTF.

This chain connects TRBV2 to TRBJ2-7; TRBD1 is a possible D gene (5 bases). Per the germline V gene, CDR1 is SNHLY and CDR2 is FYNNEI. The CDR3 runs to 12 residues. V lost 10 bases, J lost 6 bases, and 16 bases lay in between. CDR3: CATTPSGSEQYF. The CDR3, as DNA: TGTGCCACCACCCCGTCAGGGTCCGAGCAGTACTTC.

This chain uses TRBV18 with TRBJ2-5; 8 nucleotides align to TRBD2. V was clipped by 0 bases and J by 4 bases; unmatched bases: 10. Germline V gene lookup returns CDR1 KGHSH and CDR2 LQKENI. The CDR3 length is 17 residues. The CDR3, as DNA: TGTGCCAGCTCACCACCCGTCAAGCGGGGGTATGGAGAGACCCAGTACTTC. It codes for CASSPPVKRGYGETQYF.

In its sample, this clone was seen a few times. The V and J genes are TRBV5-4 and TRBJ1-1; 8 bases fit TRBD1. This CDR3 is built from 14 residues. The ends lost 4 bases at V and 5 bases at J; junction bases unmatched: 7. Germline V CDR1 and CDR2: SGHNT, YYREEE (reference sequence). As DNA, the CDR3 is TGTGCCAGCAGCCTAGGACAGGGTAGTACTGAAGCTTTCTTT. Translating gives CASSLGQGSTEAFF.

The V and J genes are TRBV4-2 and TRBJ1-1, with a possible D match to TRBD1 (5 bases). This CDR3 has 17 residues. Germline V gene sequence: CDR1 LGHNA, CDR2 YNFKEQ. With 1 base removed from V and 4 bases from J, the gap between germline ends came to 19 bases. The CDR3 spells CASSQGAAGVRGTEAFF. In DNA form, the CDR3 reads TGTGCCAGCAGCCAAGGGGCGGCGGGGGTAAGAGGCACTGAAGCTTTCTTT.